This TCR beta chain stems from a study of monozygotic twins with inflammatory bowel disease (dated by TCRdb to the late 2010s). Looking at the study overall: In total, roughly 28 monozygotic twin pairs made up the full study: 19 Danish pairs, all IBD-discordant, plus nine German pairs, of which four were IBD-concordant and five were IBD-discordant. Disease-associated traits were sought mainly through comparisons between IBD patients and their genetically identical healthy co-twins within discordant pairs. Each individual had, on average, about 151 000 unique TCRalpha sequences and 181 000 unique TCRbeta sequences available for analysis.

From each donor, an approximately 2.3 ml peripheral blood sample was drawn into PAXgene tubes and stored at -80 degrees C. Without any T cell sorting, total RNA was extracted from whole blood using the PAXgene blood miRNA kit on an automated QIAcube. Peripheral blood from monozygotic twin pairs who were concordant or discordant for inflammatory bowel disease underwent deep TCRalpha and TCRbeta repertoire profiling using unique molecular barcoding. For every twin pair, smoking habits were documented, and each individual was categorised as a current, former or never smoker. Preparation of the library involved 5' RACE. Each TCR library was prepared from around 3,400 ng of total RNA. For each sample, cDNA synthesis with SMARTScribe reverse transcriptase was split into eight separate reactions. During cDNA synthesis, template switching introduced unique molecular identifiers that contained a 6-nucleotide sample barcode. Two nested PCRs of roughly 15 and 9 cycles amplified the TCRalpha and TCRbeta cDNA, and bead purification followed each PCR. Before amplification, the cDNA was treated with uracil DNA-glycosylase and purified using the QIAquick PCR purification kit. The second PCR was the step at which Illumina TruSeq-compatible adapters and sample-specific barcodes were added. TapeStation and Qubit were used to check library quality and concentration, and about 5 ng of each library was pooled. Sequencing of the pooled libraries was done on an Illumina HiSeq2500 single-index Rapid Run using custom sequencing primers and 2 x 100 bp reads. From the authors' description of their analysis: MiGEC version 1.2.6 was used for UMI-based consensus assembly to correct PCR and sequencing errors. V(D)J alignment, clonotype assembly and CDR3 extraction were performed with MiXCR version 2.1.1. Gene usage, clonotype sharing and MAIT/NKT TCR abundance were normalised by analysing the top 1000, 10 000 and 20 000 clonotypes per sample. Diversity was computed as the inverse Simpson index with the vegan R package after downsampling to 27 000 UMIs. Paired Mann-Whitney U tests were applied to discordant twin pairs, with Benjamini-Hochberg correction for multiple testing. Each CDR3 protein sequence appears as one entry after TCRdb reprocessed the reads, and no DNA is included. V and J calls and clone size were set by TCRdb, not the authors. The table for this sample lists around 100,000 distinct CDR3 sequences. 1.9% of the sample is taken by the ten largest.

Points on this clonotype: What this receptor recognizes is not known.

The CDR3 sequence holds 17 residues, the cysteine and phenylalanine included. The protein alone is recorded here. Summary of the overall study and its limitations: TCRbeta repertoire diversity, by inverse Simpson index, was decreased in IBD patients compared with their healthy co-twins. Because patients were on differing immunosuppressive treatments, the repertoires may have picked up extra background noise and inter-individual variability. The analysis was unable to tell apart different T cell subtypes. Repertoire similarity did not differ between concordant and discordant twins, possibly due to limited statistical power. The results gave no support for a single strong signal or clonotype linked to IBD. Compared with healthy twins, IBD patients shared fewer clonotypes with other individuals, and the difference was most pronounced in patients with signs of disease activity.

Sequencing was done on a sample of blood. The rearranged segments are TRBV12-3 or TRBV12-4 and TRBJ1-4; TCRdb indicates TRBD1, and absent DNA this call remains unverified. The origin of this receptor is a human donor with ulcerative colitis or Crohn's disease, or a healthy co-twin of an affected twin (not recorded which). The CDR3 in this case is CASSLNWGGRANEKLFF.